This is a list of T cell receptor beta chains from one sample in a study of cytomegalovirus exposure and HLA in healthy donors. Sequenced by immunoSEQ multiplex PCR; TCRdb stores in-frame clones only, minus some. The sample has fewer than 200,000 clones, about 75% seen once. The sequencing input was PBMCs. The source is a female donor in good health and CMV-seronegative. CDR3s include the opening cysteine and the closing phenylalanine or tryptophan. Each record gives: clone size, J gene, D gene, V gene, CDR3 protein, CDR3 DNA. The D gene is left open where the match is weak. Size is omitted from some rows. Given values are once, few, many or a class for expanded clones.

. | TRBJ1-3 | . | TRBV11-2 | CASSVTGFGNTIYF | TGTGCCAGCAGCGTCACAGGGTTCGGAAACACCATATATTTT
. | TRBJ1-1 | . | TRBV29-1 | CSVEVGPGLEAFF | TGCAGCGTTGAAGTCGGCCCGGGACTTGAAGCTTTCTTT
few | TRBJ2-2 | . | TRBV11-1 | CASSSEHDTGELFF | TGTGCCAGCAGCTCCGAACACGACACCGGGGAGCTGTTTTTT
. | TRBJ1-3 | . | TRBV18 | CASSPPETNSGNTIYF | TGTGCCAGCTCACCACCAGAGACAAATTCTGGAAACACCATATATTTT
few | TRBJ1-1 | . | TRBV11-2 | CASSHLQGLNTEAFF | TGTGCCAGCAGCCATTTACAGGGACTGAACACTGAAGCTTTCTTT
. | TRBJ1-4 | TRBD1 | TRBV12-5 | CASGPDRGHEKLFF | TGTGCTAGTGGCCCGGACAGGGGGCATGAAAAACTGTTTTTT
. | TRBJ2-6 | . | TRBV27 | CASSLSYSGANVLTF | TGTGCCAGCAGTTTATCGTACTCTGGGGCCAACGTCCTGACTTTC
. | TRBJ1-5 | . | TRBV6-1 | CASSERATVRQPQHF | TGTGCCAGCAGTGAAAGGGCGACAGTCCGCCAGCCCCAGCATTTT
. | TRBJ2-2 | . | TRBV19 | CASSIGGPGGELFF | TGTGCCAGTAGTATCGGGGGGCCGGGCGGGGAGCTGTTTTTT
. | TRBJ2-3 | . | TRBV5-4 | CASSLGGNQLTDTQYF | TGTGCCAGCAGCTTGGGCGGTAATCAGTTAACAGATACGCAGTATTTT
. | TRBJ2-5 | . | TRBV28 | CASTPTVPGTQYF | TGTGCCAGCACTCCGACGGTGCCGGGGACCCAGTACTTC
. | TRBJ2-7 | TRBD1 | TRBV6-6 | CASRQGAGTYEQYF | TGTGCCAGCAGACAGGGGGCAGGAACCTACGAGCAGTACTTC
. | TRBJ2-3 | TRBD1 | TRBV7-2 | CASSLDRAGTDTQYF | TGTGCCAGCAGCTTGGACAGGGCGGGAACAGATACGCAGTATTTT
. | TRBJ2-7 | TRBD1 | TRBV5-4 | CASSWGQGTYEQYF | TGTGCCAGCAGCTGGGGACAGGGAACCTACGAGCAGTACTTC
few | TRBJ1-5 | TRBD1 | TRBV4-1 | CASSQAPGQGVLYSNQPQHF | TGCGCCAGCAGCCAAGCTCCGGGACAGGGGGTGCTTTATAGCAATCAGCCCCAGCATTTT
. | TRBJ1-5 | TRBD1 | TRBV4-1 | CASSSQGGNQPQHF | TGCGCCAGCAGCTCACAGGGGGGCAATCAGCCCCAGCATTTT
once | TRBJ2-7 | TRBD2 | TRBV11-2 | CASSQTRLAGPYEQYF | TGTGCCAGCAGCCAAACCAGACTAGCGGGTCCCTACGAGCAGTACTTC
. | TRBJ1-4 | . | TRBV27 | CASTQTGNNEKLFF | TGTGCCAGCACCCAAACAGGGAACAATGAAAAACTGTTTTTT
. | TRBJ2-7 | . | TRBV4-1 | CASSQGGQSYEQYF | TGCGCCAGCAGCCAGGGGGGACAGAGCTACGAGCAGTACTTC
. | TRBJ2-7 | . | TRBV18 | CASSLTTEGREQYF | TGTGCCAGCTCACTGACGACGGAGGGCCGCGAGCAGTACTTC
. | TRBJ2-1 | . | TRBV4-1 | CASSQGRGEQFF | TGCGCCAGCAGCCAAGGGAGGGGTGAGCAGTTCTTC
. | TRBJ1-3 | . | TRBV9 | CASSVGVGVGNTIYF | TGTGCCAGCAGCGTAGGTGTAGGGGTCGGAAACACCATATATTTT
once | TRBJ1-2 | TRBD1 | TRBV6-5 | CASRTQGNYGYTF | TGTGCCAGCAGGACACAGGGGAACTATGGCTACACCTTC
. | TRBJ1-5 | . | TRBV28 | CASSLPPGGQPQHF | TGTGCCAGCAGTTTACCCCCCGGGGGTCAGCCCCAGCATTTT
. | TRBJ1-4 | . | TRBV5-6 | CASSLQGPGEKLFF | TGTGCCAGCAGCTTACAGGGCCCAGGTGAAAAACTGTTTTTT
few | TRBJ2-1 | TRBD1 | TRBV2 | CASSSDRGEYNEQFF | TGTGCCAGCAGTTCGGACAGGGGCGAATACAATGAGCAGTTCTTC
. | TRBJ2-7 | TRBD2 | TRBV14 | CASSPGTRDYEQYF | TGTGCCAGCAGCCCCGGGACTAGGGACTACGAGCAGTACTTC
few | TRBJ1-1 | . | TRBV29-1 | CSVELRQGGTEAFF | TGCAGCGTTGAACTCCGGCAGGGTGGGACTGAAGCTTTCTTT
. | TRBJ1-1 | . | TRBV10-1 | CASSERGPNTEAFF | TGCGCCAGCAGTGAGCGAGGCCCGAACACTGAAGCTTTCTTT
. | TRBJ1-1 | . | TRBV5-1 | CASTRDSTNTEAFF | TGCGCCAGCACCCGAGATTCAACGAACACTGAAGCTTTCTTT
. | TRBJ2-1 | . | TRBV15 | CATVPPTSIYNEQFF | TGTGCCACCGTCCCTCCGACTAGTATCTACAATGAGCAGTTCTTC
once | TRBJ2-2 | TRBD1 | TRBV28 | CASSLPEGARTGELFF | TGTGCCAGCAGTTTACCCGAGGGGGCGAGAACCGGGGAGCTGTTTTTT
. | TRBJ2-7 | TRBD2 | TRBV28 | CASSSPGLVEQYF | TGTGCCAGCAGTTCACCGGGACTAGTCGAGCAGTACTTC
. | TRBJ2-5 | TRBD2 | TRBV7-2 | CASSRGGTQETQYF | TGTGCCAGCAGCCGGGGGGGGACACAAGAGACCCAGTACTTC
few | TRBJ2-7 | TRBD1 | TRBV18 | CASSPPDRGTWDEQYF | TGTGCCAGCTCACCACCGGACAGGGGGACCTGGGACGAGCAGTACTTC
. | TRBJ1-5 | . | TRBV6-1 | CASRPNREINQPQHF | TGTGCCAGCAGGCCAAACAGGGAAATCAATCAGCCCCAGCATTTT
. | TRBJ2-1 | TRBD2 | TRBV15 | CATSRDRAGEGNEQFF | TGTGCCACCAGCAGAGATCGGGCGGGAGAGGGTAATGAGCAGTTCTTC
. | TRBJ2-3 | TRBD2 | TRBV6-5 | CASSPTSGSSDTQYF | TGTGCCAGCAGTCCGACTAGCGGGAGCTCAGATACGCAGTATTTT
. | TRBJ1-2 | TRBD1 | TRBV7-9 | CASSPRDRGSFYGYTF | TGTGCCAGCAGCCCCCGGGACAGGGGGTCTTTCTATGGCTACACCTTC
. | TRBJ1-5 | TRBD1 | TRBV14 | CASSQGDREEGQPQHF | TGTGCCAGCAGCCAAGGGGACAGGGAGGAGGGTCAGCCCCAGCATTTT
. | TRBJ2-3 | TRBD2 | TRBV10-1 | CASSERGLALKDTQYF | TGCGCCAGCAGTGAGAGGGGACTAGCCCTGAAGGATACGCAGTATTTT
. | TRBJ1-1 | . | TRBV19 | CASTFGNTEAFF | TGTGCCAGTACCTTCGGGAACACTGAAGCTTTCTTT
. | TRBJ2-7 | . | TRBV4-3 | CASSQDSPAYEQYF | TGCGCCAGCAGCCAAGATTCCCCCGCGTACGAGCAGTACTTC
few | TRBJ2-7 | . | TRBV10-3 | CAISEGAGRISYEQYF | TGTGCCATCAGTGAGGGGGCAGGGCGGATCTCCTACGAGCAGTACTTC
. | TRBJ2-2 | . | TRBV28 | CASTHRSPTGELFF | TGTGCCAGCACTCATAGATCACCGACCGGGGAGCTGTTTTTT
. | TRBJ2-1 | . | TRBV9 | CASSNLQGRSYNEQFF | TGTGCCAGCAGCAACCTCCAGGGAAGATCCTACAATGAGCAGTTCTTC
. | TRBJ2-3 | TRBD2 | TRBV27 | CASSIRLAGGPGDTQYF | TGTGCCAGCAGTATACGACTAGCGGGAGGGCCAGGAGATACGCAGTATTTT
. | TRBJ2-5 | TRBD1 | TRBV12-5 | CASGLPRQGAGETQYF | TGTGCTAGTGGTTTGCCCCGACAGGGGGCGGGGGAGACCCAGTACTTC
few | TRBJ1-5 | . | TRBV19 | CASSMAPGNEGQPQHF | TGTGCCAGTAGTATGGCGCCAGGGAATGAAGGTCAGCCCCAGCATTTT
. | TRBJ1-5 | . | TRBV18 | CASSPPNQPQHF | TGTGCCAGCTCACCCCCAAATCAGCCCCAGCATTTT
. | TRBJ1-1 | . | TRBV6-1 | CASSARENTEAFF | TGTGCCAGCAGCGCCCGGGAAAACACTGAAGCTTTCTTT
once | TRBJ2-1 | TRBD2 | TRBV6-5 | CASRTGGRKQFF | TGTGCCAGCCGGACGGGGGGGCGGAAACAGTTCTTC